These 20 T cell receptor beta chains were all obtained from the same sample, sequenced in a study of CD8 T cells in Susac syndrome. Random-hexamer reverse transcription was applied to about 0.45 to 1 ug RNA. TCRdb re-called the immunoSEQ multiplex PCR reads with MiXCR, one entry per CDR3 protein. Of around 190,000 distinct CDR3 sequences listed, approximately 95% are singletons. Sequences were obtained from CD4+ T cells from PBMCs. The receptors derive from a human donor in good health.

This chain's CDR3 is CSVERGGLGAQYF. CDR3 in DNA: TGCAGCGTTGAAAGGGGGGGACTAGGAGCGCAGTATTTT. The chain has TRBV29-1 and TRBJ2-3, with 8 positions matching TRBD2. Trimming cost V 2 bases and J 10 bases; bases outside gene matches: 8. This CDR3 is 13 amino acids long. CDR1 is SQVTM and CDR2 is ANQGSEA in the germline V gene.

J is TRBJ2-5 and V is TRBV4-1; D is unclear. V lost 1 base to trimming and J lost 3 bases, with 12 bases between them. This CDR3 comprises 15 residues. Germline values: CDR1 MGHRA, CDR2 YSYEKL. CDR3 in DNA: TGCGCCAGCAGCCAAGTAGGGCACTTAGAAGAGACCCAGTACTTC. This encodes CASSQVGHLEETQYF.

This chain joins TRBV9 and TRBJ2-3; D remains unclear. CDR1 is SGDLS, CDR2 YYNGEE, per germline. The CDR3 contains 15 residues. Trimming cost V 3 bases and J 1 base, with 12 bases left between them. In DNA form, the CDR3 reads TGTGCCAGCAGCGGTATTCTTGGGGGCACAGATACGCAGTATTTT. This sequence encodes CASSGILGGTDTQYF.

The rearrangement joins TRBV20-1 to TRBJ2-7; 8 bases are shared with TRBD2. The V gene's germline CDR1 is DFQATT and CDR2 SNEGSKA (reference sequence). Trimming removed 2 bases from V and 4 bases from J; junction bases left unmatched: 10. CDR3 length equals 15 residues. The CDR3 protein is CSARKAGLVSYEQYV. As DNA, the CDR3 is TGCAGTGCTAGAAAGGCGGGACTAGTATCTTACGAGCAGTACGTC.

The chain combines TRBV20-1 with TRBJ2-1, with 9 positions matching TRBD2. CDR1 and CDR2 (germline): DFQATT, SNEGSKA (reference sequence). With 3 bases clipped from V and 5 bases from J, the junction kept 5 bases outside the gene matches. This CDR3 has 14 residues. The CDR3 DNA is TGCAGTGCTAGGGCTAGCGGGATTGACAATGAGCAGTTCTTC. Protein: CSARASGIDNEQFF.

The genes are TRBV18 and TRBJ1-1; D remains unclear. The CDR3 is made up of 11 amino acids. Germline loops: CDR1 KGHSH, CDR2 LQKENI. The V end lost 2 bases, the J end lost 8 bases, and 6 bases lay between the germline ends. The CDR3 coding sequence is TGTGCCAGCTCACCAGGGGTCGAAGCTTTCTTT. Translating gives CASSPGVEAFF.

The chain combines TRBV7-8 with TRBJ2-2; no reliable D call. Trimming cost V 5 bases and J 1 base, with 20 bases left between them. The CDR3 runs 18 residues. The germline V gene has CDR1 SGHVS and CDR2 FQNEAQ. CDR3 sequence (DNA): TGTGCCAGCAGCCGTCACCCCGTAGGTGCAGGGAACACCGGGGAGCTGTTTTTT. Amino acids: CASSRHPVGAGNTGELFF. The variable domain in full, completed from reference TRBV7-8 and TRBJ2-2, reads GAGVSQSPRYKVAKRGQDVALRCDPISGHVSLFWYQQALGQGPEFLTYFQNEAQLDKSGLPSDRFFAERPEGSVSTLKIQRTQQEDSAVYLCASSRHPVGAGNTGELFFGEGSRLTVL.

This clonotype was recorded only once. The J gene is TRBJ2-7, the V gene TRBV3-1; D is uncertain. The V gene's germline CDR1 is LGHDT and CDR2 YNNKEL (reference sequence). The CDR3 is 13 residues long. The V end was cut by 0 bases, the J end by 4 bases, with 7 bases between. The CDR3 sequence is CASSQDHWYEQYF. Written as DNA, the CDR3 is TGTGCCAGCAGCCAAGATCATTGGTACGAGCAGTACTTC.

The chain carries TRBV6-5 and TRBJ1-2, with a tentative D call TRBD1 (6 bases). The germline CDR1 and CDR2 sequences are MNHEY and SVGAGI. This CDR3 is 12 amino acids long. V shed 0 bases and J shed 7 bases, with 6 bases lying between them. The CDR3 loop reads CASSYSQGGYTF. In DNA, the CDR3 is TGTGCCAGCAGTTACTCACAGGGTGGCTACACCTTC.

The chain combines TRBV29-1 with TRBJ1-2, with 7 bases matching TRBD1. Germline CDR1 is SQVTM and CDR2 is ANQGSEA. V lost 8 bases to trimming and J lost 4 bases; unmatched junction nucleotides: 4. The CDR3 runs 11 residues. CDR3 DNA: TGCAGCTTGGGACAGACCTATGGCTACACCTTC. Translated: CSLGQTYGYTF. Together with reference TRBV29-1 and TRBJ1-2, the CDR3 gives the full variable domain: SAVISQKPSRDICQRGTSLTIQCQVDSQVTMMFWYRQQPGQSLTLIATANQGSEATYESGFVIDKFPISRPNLTFSTLTVSNMSPEDSSIYLCSLGQTYGYTFGSGTRLTVV.

This chain connects TRBV20-1 to TRBJ2-1; perhaps TRBD2 as D (6 bases). CDR3 size: 15 residues. Trimming stripped 4 bases from V and 1 base from J, with 14 bases between. The germline gives CDR1 DFQATT, CDR2 SNEGSKA (reference sequence). The CDR3: CSATAYRGSYNEQFF. The CDR3 coding sequence is TGCAGTGCTACCGCTTATCGGGGGTCCTACAATGAGCAGTTCTTC.

V is TRBV20-1 and J is TRBJ2-7; D may match TRBD1 or TRBD2 (5 bases each). This CDR3 is 14 amino acids long. Germline assignment: CDR1 DFQATT and CDR2 SNEGSKA (reference sequence). Trimming shortened V by 1 base and J by 3 bases, and 13 bases separated the two germline ends. The CDR3 is CSARVPGTVYEQYV. The CDR3 DNA is TGCAGTGCTAGAGTCCCCGGGACCGTCTACGAGCAGTACGTC.

The rearrangement joins TRBV5-1 to TRBJ2-7; D is uncertain. The CDR3 has 15 residues. V lost 0 bases, J lost 5 bases, and 15 bases lay in between. Germline V gene sequence: CDR1 SGHRS, CDR2 YFSETQ. This CDR3 is CASSLATGPSHEQYV. The CDR3 coding sequence is TGCGCCAGCAGCTTGGCGACCGGGCCTTCCCACGAGCAGTACGTC.

The genes are TRBV5-1 and TRBJ1-4; D ambiguous. V lost 0 bases to trimming and J lost 0 bases, with 6 bases between them. The length of the CDR3 is 15 residues. CDR1 is SGHRS, CDR2 YFSETQ, per germline. The CDR3 loop is CASSLDRATNEKLFF. DNA for the CDR3: TGCGCCAGCAGCTTGGATCGTGCAACTAATGAAAAACTGTTTTTT.

The chain links TRBV7-9 to TRBJ1-3; D gene uncertain. Trimming left V 9 bases short and J 0 bases short, with 9 bases between. CDR3 length equals 13 residues. Germline values: CDR1 SEHNR, CDR2 FQNEAQ (reference sequence). CDR3 sequence (DNA): TGTGCCAGTACTGAAAACTCTGGAAACACCATATATTTT. This translates into CASTENSGNTIYF.

The chain combines TRBV30 with TRBJ2-4, with 7 bases identical to TRBD2. The CDR3 runs 14 residues. Germline CDR1 reads GTSNPN; CDR2 reads SVGIG (reference sequence). V trimming: 2 bases; J trimming: 7 bases; junction bases outside the gene matches: 8. CDR3 amino acids: CAWSSTSSQNIQYF. CDR3 DNA: TGTGCCTGGAGTTCGACTAGCTCTCAGAACATTCAGTACTTC.

The chain recombines TRBV29-1 with TRBJ2-7; 10 nucleotides agree with TRBD1. In germline, CDR1 is SQVTM, CDR2 ANQGSEA. The CDR3 has 12 residues. Losses at the gene ends were 7 bases for V and 7 bases for J; bases not matched to a gene: 7. The CDR3 DNA sequence: TGCAGCGGGGGAGACAGGGGGCGTGAGCAGTACTTC. This translates into CSGGDRGREQYF.

The chain couples TRBV11-1 to TRBJ1-2; a possible D gene is TRBD1 (6 bases). V was cut by 2 bases and J by 7 bases, with 11 bases left in between. The CDR3 has 13 amino acids. From germline, CDR1 is SGHAT and CDR2 FQDESV (reference sequence). CDR3 DNA sequence: TGTGCCAGCAGCTTACTCACAGGGAGTGGCTACACCTTC. It codes for CASSLLTGSGYTF.

The rearrangement uses TRBV20-1 and TRBJ2-3; 9 positions match TRBD1. V lost 7 bases and J lost 6; bases outside the gene matches: 5. The CDR3 is 12 amino acids. Looked up from germline, CDR1 is DFQATT and CDR2 is SNEGSKA (reference sequence). As DNA, the CDR3 is TGCAGTGGACAGGGGGTTATGGATACGCAGTATTTT. Its protein product is CSGQGVMDTQYF.

This clonotype is a singleton in its sample. This chain uses TRBV5-1 with TRBJ2-5; TRBD2 matches at 10 bases. This CDR3 contains 15 residues. Germline V gene sequence: CDR1 SGHRS, CDR2 YFSETQ. Trimming took 0 bases from V and 7 from J; bases not matched to a gene: 6. Here the CDR3 reads CASSLVLAGEATQYF. The DNA for the CDR3 is TGCGCCAGCAGCTTGGTCCTAGCGGGAGAGGCGACCCAGTACTTC. The whole variable domain, filled in from reference TRBV5-1 and TRBJ2-5, reads KAGVTQTPRYLIKTRGQQVTLSCSPISGHRSVSWYQQTPGQGLQFLFEYFSETQRNKGNFPGRFSGRQFSNSRSEMNVSTLELGDSALYLCASSLVLAGEATQYFGPGTRLLVL.